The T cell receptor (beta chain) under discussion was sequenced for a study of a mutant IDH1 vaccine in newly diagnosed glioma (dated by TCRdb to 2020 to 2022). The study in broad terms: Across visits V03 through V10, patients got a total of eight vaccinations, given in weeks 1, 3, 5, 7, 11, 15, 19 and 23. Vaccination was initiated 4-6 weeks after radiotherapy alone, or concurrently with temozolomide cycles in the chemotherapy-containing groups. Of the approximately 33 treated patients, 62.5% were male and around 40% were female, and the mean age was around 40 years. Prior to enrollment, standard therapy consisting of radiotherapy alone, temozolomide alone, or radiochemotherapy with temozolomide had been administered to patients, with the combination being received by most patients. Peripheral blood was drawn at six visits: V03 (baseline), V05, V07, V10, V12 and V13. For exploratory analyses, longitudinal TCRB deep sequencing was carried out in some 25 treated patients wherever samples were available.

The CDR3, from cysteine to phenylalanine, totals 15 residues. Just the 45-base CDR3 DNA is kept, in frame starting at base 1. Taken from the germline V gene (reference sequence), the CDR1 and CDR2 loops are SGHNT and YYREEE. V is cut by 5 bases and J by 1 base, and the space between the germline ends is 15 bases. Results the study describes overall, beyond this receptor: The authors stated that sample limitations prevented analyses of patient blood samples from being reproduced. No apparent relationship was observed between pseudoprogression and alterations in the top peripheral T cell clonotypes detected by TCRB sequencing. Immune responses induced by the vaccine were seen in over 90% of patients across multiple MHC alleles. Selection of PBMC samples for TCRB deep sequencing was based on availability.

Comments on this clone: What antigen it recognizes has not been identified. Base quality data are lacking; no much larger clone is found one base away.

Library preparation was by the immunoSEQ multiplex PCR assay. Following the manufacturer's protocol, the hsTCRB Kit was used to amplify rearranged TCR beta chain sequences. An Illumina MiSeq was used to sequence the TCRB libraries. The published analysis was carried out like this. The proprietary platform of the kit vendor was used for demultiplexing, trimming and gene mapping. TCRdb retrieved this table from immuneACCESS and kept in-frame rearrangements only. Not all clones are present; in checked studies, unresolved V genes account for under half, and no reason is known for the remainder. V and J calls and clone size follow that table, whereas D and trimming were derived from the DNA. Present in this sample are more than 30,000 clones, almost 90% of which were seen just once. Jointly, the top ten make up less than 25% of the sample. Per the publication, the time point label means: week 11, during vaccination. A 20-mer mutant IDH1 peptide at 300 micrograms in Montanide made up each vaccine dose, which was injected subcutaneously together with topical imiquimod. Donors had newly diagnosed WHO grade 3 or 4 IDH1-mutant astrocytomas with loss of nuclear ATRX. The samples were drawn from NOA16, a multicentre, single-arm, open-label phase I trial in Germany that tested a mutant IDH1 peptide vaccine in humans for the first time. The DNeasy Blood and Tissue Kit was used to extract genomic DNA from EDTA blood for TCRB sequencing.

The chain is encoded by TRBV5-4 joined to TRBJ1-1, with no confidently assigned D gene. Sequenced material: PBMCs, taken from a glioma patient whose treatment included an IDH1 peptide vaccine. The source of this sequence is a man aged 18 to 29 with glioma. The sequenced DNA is TGTGCCAGCAGGCCCCGAGGTGGGCGGAACACTGAAGCTTTCTTT. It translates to CASRPRGGRNTEAFF.